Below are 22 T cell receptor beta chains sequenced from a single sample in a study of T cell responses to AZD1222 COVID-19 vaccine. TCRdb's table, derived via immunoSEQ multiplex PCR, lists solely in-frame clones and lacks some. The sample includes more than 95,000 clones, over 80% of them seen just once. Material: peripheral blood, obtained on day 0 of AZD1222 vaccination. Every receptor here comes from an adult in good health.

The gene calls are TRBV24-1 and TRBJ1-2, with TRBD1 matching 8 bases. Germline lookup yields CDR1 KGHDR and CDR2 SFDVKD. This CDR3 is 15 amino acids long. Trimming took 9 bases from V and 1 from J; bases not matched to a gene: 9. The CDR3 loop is CATQERTGNNYGYTF. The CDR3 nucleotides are TGTGCCACCCAAGAGCGGACAGGGAATAACTATGGCTACACCTTC.

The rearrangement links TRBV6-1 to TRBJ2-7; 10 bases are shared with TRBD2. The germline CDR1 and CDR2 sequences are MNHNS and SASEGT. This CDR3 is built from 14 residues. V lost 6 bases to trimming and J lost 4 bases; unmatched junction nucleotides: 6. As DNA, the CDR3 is TGTGCCAGCAGCCCCGGGACTAGCGCGTACGAGCAGTACTTC. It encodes CASSPGTSAYEQYF.

CDR3 nucleotide sequence: TGTGCCAGCACCTTTCATGGGGGTGGGAACACTGAAGCTTTCTTT. As protein: CASTFHGGGNTEAFF. The chain recombines TRBV28 with TRBJ1-1, with a possible D match to TRBD1 (5 bases). CDR3 size: 15 residues. The V gene lost 7 bases and the J gene lost 1 base, with 16 bases spanning the gap. In germline, CDR1 is MDHEN, CDR2 SYDVKM. The full variable domain, completed using reference TRBV28 and TRBJ1-1, is DVKVTQSSRYLVKRTGEKVFLECVQDMDHENMFWYRQDPGLGLRLIYFSYDVKMKEKGDIPEGYSVSREKKERFSLILESASTNQTSMYLCASTFHGGGNTEAFFGQGTRLTVV.

For the CDR3, the DNA is TGTGCCAGCAGCCCTCGGACAGGGGATCAGCCCCAGCATTTT. It encodes CASSPRTGDQPQHF. This chain connects TRBV11-3 to TRBJ1-5, with 9 bases aligning to TRBD1. Germline V lookup: CDR1 SGHNT, CDR2 YENEEA. V trimming: 5 bases; J trimming: 5 bases; junction bases outside the gene matches: 4. The CDR3 is 14 amino acids.

DNA for the CDR3: TGTGCCAGCAGCGGACCGGGCCCAGACCAGCCCCAGCATTTT. It encodes CASSGPGPDQPQHF. The J gene is TRBJ1-5, the V gene TRBV9; the D is unclear. The CDR3 has 14 residues. CDR1 SGDLS and CDR2 YYNGEE come from the germline V gene. V was clipped by 3 bases and J by 7 bases, with 14 bases between them. The whole variable domain, filled in from reference TRBV9 and TRBJ1-5, reads DSGVTQTPKHLITATGQRVTLRCSPRSGDLSVYWYQQSLDQGLQFLIQYYNGEERAKGNILERFSAQQFPDLHSELNLSSLELGDSALYFCASSGPGPDQPQHFGDGTRLSIL.

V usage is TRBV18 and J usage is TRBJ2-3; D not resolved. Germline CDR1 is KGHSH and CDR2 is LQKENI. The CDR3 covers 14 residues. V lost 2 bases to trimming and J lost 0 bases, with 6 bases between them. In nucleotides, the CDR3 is TGTGCCAGCTCACCATCAGTAAGCACAGATACGCAGTATTTT. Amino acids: CASSPSVSTDTQYF.

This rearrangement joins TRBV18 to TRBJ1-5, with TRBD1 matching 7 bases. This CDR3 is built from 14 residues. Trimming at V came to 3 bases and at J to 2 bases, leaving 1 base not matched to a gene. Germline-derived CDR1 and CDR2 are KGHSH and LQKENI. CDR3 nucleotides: TGTGCCAGCTCACCTACAGGGGGCAATCAGCCCCAGCATTTT. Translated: CASSPTGGNQPQHF.

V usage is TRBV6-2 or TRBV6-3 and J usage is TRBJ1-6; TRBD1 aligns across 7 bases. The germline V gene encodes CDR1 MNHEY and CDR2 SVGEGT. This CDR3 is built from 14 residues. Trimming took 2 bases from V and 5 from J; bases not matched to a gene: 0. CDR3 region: CASSYGQDNSPLHF. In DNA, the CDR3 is TGTGCCAGCAGTTACGGACAGGATAATTCACCCCTCCACTTT.

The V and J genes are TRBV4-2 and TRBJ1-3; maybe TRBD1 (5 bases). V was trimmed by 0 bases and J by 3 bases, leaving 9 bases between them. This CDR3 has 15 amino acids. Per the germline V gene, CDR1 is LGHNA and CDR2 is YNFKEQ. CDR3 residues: CASSQDTGVGNTIYF. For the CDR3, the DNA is TGTGCCAGCAGCCAAGACACAGGAGTTGGAAACACCATATATTTT.

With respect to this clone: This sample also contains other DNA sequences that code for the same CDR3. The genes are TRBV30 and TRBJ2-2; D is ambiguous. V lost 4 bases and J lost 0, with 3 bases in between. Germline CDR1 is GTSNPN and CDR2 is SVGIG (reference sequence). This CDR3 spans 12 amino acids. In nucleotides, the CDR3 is TGTGCCTGGACTACGAACACCGGGGAGCTGTTTTTT. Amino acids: CAWTTNTGELFF.

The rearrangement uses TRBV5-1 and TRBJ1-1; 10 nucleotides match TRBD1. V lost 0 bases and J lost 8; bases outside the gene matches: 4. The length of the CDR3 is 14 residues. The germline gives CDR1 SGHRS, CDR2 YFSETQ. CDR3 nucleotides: TGCGCCAGCAGCTTGGTTTTGACAGGGGGCGAAGCTTTCTTT. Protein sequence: CASSLVLTGGEAFF.

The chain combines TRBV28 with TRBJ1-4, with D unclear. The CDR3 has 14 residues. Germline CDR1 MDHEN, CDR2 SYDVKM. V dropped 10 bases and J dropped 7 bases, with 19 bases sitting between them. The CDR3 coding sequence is TGTGCCACCCAATGGGGAGGGATTGGTGAAAAACTGTTTTTT. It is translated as CATQWGGIGEKLFF.

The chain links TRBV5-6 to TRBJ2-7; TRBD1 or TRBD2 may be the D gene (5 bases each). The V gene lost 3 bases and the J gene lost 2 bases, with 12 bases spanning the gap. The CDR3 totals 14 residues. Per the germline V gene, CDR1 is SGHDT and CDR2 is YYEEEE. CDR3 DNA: TGTGCCAGCAGCTGGGGGACGGGAACCTACGAGCAGTACTTC. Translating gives CASSWGTGTYEQYF.

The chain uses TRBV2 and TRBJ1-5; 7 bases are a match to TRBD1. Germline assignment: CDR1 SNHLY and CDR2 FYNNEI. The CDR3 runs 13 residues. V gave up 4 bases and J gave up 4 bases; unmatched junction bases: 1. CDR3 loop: CASSGGQNQPQHF. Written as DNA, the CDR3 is TGTGCCAGCAGTGGGGGACAGAATCAGCCCCAGCATTTT.

The CDR3 nucleotides are TGCGCCAGCAGCCCAGATATTCGGGACAGGTCGTACAATGAGCAGTTCTTC. Encoded protein: CASSPDIRDRSYNEQFF. V gene TRBV5-1 combines with J gene TRBJ2-1; TRBD1 matches 8 bases. The junction had 13 bases not matched to a gene; V was cut back by 4 bases and J by 4 bases. The CDR3 is 17 residues long. Germline V gives CDR1 SGHRS, CDR2 YFSETQ. The entire variable domain, with the rest obtained from reference TRBV5-1 and TRBJ2-1, is as follows: KAGVTQTPRYLIKTRGQQVTLSCSPISGHRSVSWYQQTPGQGLQFLFEYFSETQRNKGNFPGRFSGRQFSNSRSEMNVSTLELGDSALYLCASSPDIRDRSYNEQFFGPGTRLTVL.

CDR3 amino acids: CASSQDPPGFYEQYF. DNA of the CDR3: TGCGCCAGCAGCCAAGATCCCCCAGGGTTCTACGAGCAGTACTTC. The rearrangement uses TRBV4-1 and TRBJ2-7; tentative D call: TRBD1 (5 bases). Germline CDR1 is MGHRA and CDR2 is YSYEKL. Deletions cut 0 bases from V and 3 bases from J, with 12 bases between. The CDR3 contains 15 residues.

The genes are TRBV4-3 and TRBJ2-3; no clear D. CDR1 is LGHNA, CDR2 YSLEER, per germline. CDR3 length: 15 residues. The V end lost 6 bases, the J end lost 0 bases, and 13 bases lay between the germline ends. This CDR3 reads CASSPTGSSTDTQYF. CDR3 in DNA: TGCGCCAGCAGTCCGACCGGTTCTAGCACAGATACGCAGTATTTT.

The DNA for the CDR3 is TGTGCCAGCAGCGCTCAGGGTTACTCCTACAATGAGCAGTTCTTC. Protein: CASSAQGYSYNEQFF. The chain has TRBV9 and TRBJ2-1; tentatively, D is TRBD1 (5 bases). The germline V gene encodes CDR1 SGDLS and CDR2 YYNGEE. The CDR3 consists of 15 residues. V lost 3 bases and J lost 0, with 10 bases in between.

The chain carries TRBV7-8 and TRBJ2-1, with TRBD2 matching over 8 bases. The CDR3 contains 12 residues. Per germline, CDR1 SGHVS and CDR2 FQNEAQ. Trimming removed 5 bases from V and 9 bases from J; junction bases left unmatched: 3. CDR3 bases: TGTGCCAGCAGCCGGACTAGCACTGAGCAGTTCTTC. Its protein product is CASSRTSTEQFF. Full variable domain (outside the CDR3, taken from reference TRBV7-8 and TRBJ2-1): GAGVSQSPRYKVAKRGQDVALRCDPISGHVSLFWYQQALGQGPEFLTYFQNEAQLDKSGLPSDRFFAERPEGSVSTLKIQRTQQEDSAVYLCASSRTSTEQFFGPGTRLTVL.

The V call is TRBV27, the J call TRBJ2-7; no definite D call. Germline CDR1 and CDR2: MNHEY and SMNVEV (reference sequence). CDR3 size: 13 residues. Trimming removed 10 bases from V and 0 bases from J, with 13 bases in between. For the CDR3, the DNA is TGTGCCACCGAAGGAAGAAACTCCTACGAGCAGTACTTC. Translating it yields CATEGRNSYEQYF.

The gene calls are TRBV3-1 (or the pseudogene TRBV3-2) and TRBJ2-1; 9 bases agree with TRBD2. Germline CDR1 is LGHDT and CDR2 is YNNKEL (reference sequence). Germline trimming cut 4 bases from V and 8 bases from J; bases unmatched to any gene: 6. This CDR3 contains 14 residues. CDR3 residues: CASSLGLASDEQFF. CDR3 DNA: TGTGCCAGCAGCCTGGGACTAGCTAGCGATGAGCAGTTCTTC.

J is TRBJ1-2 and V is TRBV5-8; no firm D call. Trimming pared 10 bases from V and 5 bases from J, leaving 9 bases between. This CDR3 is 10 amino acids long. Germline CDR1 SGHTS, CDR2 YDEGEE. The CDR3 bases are TGTGCCGGAGGCTTATATGGCTACACCTTC. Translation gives CAGGLYGYTF.